The rows below give T cell receptor beta chains drawn from one sample of a study of regulatory T cells in long-lasting Graves disease. TCRdb reanalysed the multiplex PCR reads using MiXCR and keeps one entry per CDR3 protein. The sample records a few hundred thousand distinct CDR3 sequences, over 15% being singletons. The data also belong to a second study, concerning T cells in Graves' hyperthyroidism and ophthalmopathy.

The sample consisted of peripheral blood mononuclear cells (PBMCs), taken at new diagnosis, from a patient treated with antithyroid drugs. All receptors derive from a man aged 35-49 years with Graves disease. Each CDR3 is given with its conserved first and last residue. The D gene is left open where the match is weak. Clone size, where shown, is once, few, many, or a class for clones that have expanded.

size: many; J: TRBJ1-1; D: -; V: TRBV27; DNA: TGTGCCAGCAGTTCTTTACCCCGGGACATTTGGAGGGTTAGTACTGAAGCTTTCTTT; CDR3: CASSSLPRDIWRVSTEAFF
size: -; J: TRBJ2-7; D: -; V: TRBV28; DNA: TGTGCCAGCAACCCCCAGGCAGGGGAAGAGCAGTACTTC; CDR3: CASNPQAGEEQYF
size: many; J: TRBJ2-2; D: -; V: TRBV28; DNA: TGTGCCATCGCCCGCGGGGTTAACACCGGGGAGCTGTTTTTT; CDR3: CAIARGVNTGELFF
size: many; J: TRBJ2-1; D: TRBD2; V: TRBV20-1; DNA: TGCAGTGCTCGAGGGCTGTTGCGGGGGGGGTGGGGACTAGGGAATGAGCAGTTCTTC; CDR3: CSARGLLRGGWGLGNEQFF
size: many; J: TRBJ2-1; D: -; V: TRBV11-2; DNA: TGTGCCAGCTCCCGCAGCAGGGCTAACCATGAGCAGTTCTTC; CDR3: CASSRSRANHEQFF
size: many; J: TRBJ1-3; D: -; V: TRBV11-3; DNA: TGTGCCAGCAGCTTAGACCCGACAGCAGGAAACACCATATATTTT; CDR3: CASSLDPTAGNTIYF
size: -; J: TRBJ2-3; D: TRBD2; V: TRBV7-9; DNA: TGTGCCAGCAGCGGGGGGGGGTCAGCGAGGAGCACAGATACGCAGTATTTT; CDR3: CASSGGGSARSTDTQYF
size: many; J: TRBJ1-5; D: -; V: TRBV2; DNA: TGTGCCAGCAGTGAAGTTCAGCTTCAGCCCCAGCATTTT; CDR3: CASSEVQLQPQHF
size: many; J: TRBJ1-3; D: -; V: TRBV2; DNA: TGTGCCAGCATAAATACAGGGTTTGCAGGAAACACCATATATTTT; CDR3: CASINTGFAGNTIYF
size: -; J: TRBJ1-1; D: -; V: TRBV20-1; DNA: TGCAGTGCCATGGGATATTTTCTCGGTGCTTTCTTT; CDR3: CSAMGYFLGAFF
size: many; J: TRBJ2-3; D: TRBD2; V: TRBV5-5; DNA: TGTGCCAGCAGCTTTGGGACTAGCGGGGATGTCACAGATACGCAGTATTTT; CDR3: CASSFGTSGDVTDTQYF
size: many; J: TRBJ2-5; D: TRBD2; V: TRBV7-9; DNA: TGTGCCAGCAGCATTAGCGGGGGCGGTGAGACCCAGTACTTC; CDR3: CASSISGGGETQYF
size: -; J: TRBJ2-7; D: -; V: TRBV6-2/TRBV6-3; DNA: TGTGCCAGCAGTACCAGGACAAGTTACGAGCAGTACTTC; CDR3: CASSTRTSYEQYF
size: many; J: TRBJ1-1; D: -; V: TRBV3-1; DNA: TGTGCCAGCAGCCAGGGGGAGGGACGCACTGAAGCTTTCTTT; CDR3: CASSQGEGRTEAFF
size: -; J: TRBJ2-3; D: TRBD2; V: TRBV20-1; DNA: TGCAGTGCTAGAGATTGGCAGCGGGGGAGCACAGATACGCAGTATTTT; CDR3: CSARDWQRGSTDTQYF
size: many; J: TRBJ2-7; D: -; V: TRBV30; DNA: TGTGCCGGCGGAGGGGGCCTGAGGTCCTACGAGCAGTACTTC; CDR3: CAGGGGLRSYEQYF
size: -; J: TRBJ2-2; D: TRBD1; V: TRBV18; DNA: TGTGCCAGCTCACCCCGACAGGGGGCAAGTACCGGGGAGCTGTTTTTT; CDR3: CASSPRQGASTGELFF
size: many; J: TRBJ2-1; D: TRBD2; V: TRBV5-1; DNA: TGCGCCAGCAGCAGCGGTCGACTAGCGATGTACAATGAGCAGTTCTTC; CDR3: CASSSGRLAMYNEQFF
size: -; J: TRBJ1-1; D: TRBD1; V: TRBV20-1; DNA: TGCAGTGCTAGACCCCTTACAGGGGGTCGGACTGAAGCTTTCTTT; CDR3: CSARPLTGGRTEAFF
size: many; J: TRBJ2-7; D: -; V: TRBV20-1; DNA: TGCAGTGCTTTAACCGGGGACGGTATCGGCTACGAGCAGTACTTC; CDR3: CSALTGDGIGYEQYF
size: many; J: TRBJ2-5; D: -; V: TRBV20-1; DNA: TGCAGTGCCACCAACAGGGAGACCCAGTACTTC; CDR3: CSATNRETQYF
size: many; J: TRBJ1-5; D: TRBD1; V: TRBV5-1; DNA: TGCGCCAGCAGCACAGGACAGGGTGGTCAGCCCCAGCATTTT; CDR3: CASSTGQGGQPQHF
size: many; J: TRBJ1-2; D: -; V: TRBV6-1; DNA: TGTGCCAGCAGTGAAGCCTCTGGAATGGGGGCGCCCTATGGCTACACCTTC; CDR3: CASSEASGMGAPYGYTF
size: -; J: TRBJ2-3; D: TRBD2; V: TRBV9; DNA: TGTGCCAGCAGCGTAGCGGGGGGGGCCGCAGATACGCAGTATTTT; CDR3: CASSVAGGAADTQYF
size: few; J: TRBJ2-7; D: TRBD1; V: TRBV28; DNA: TGTGCCAGCAGGACAGGGGGCGGTTCCTACGAGCAGTACTTC; CDR3: CASRTGGGSYEQYF
size: -; J: TRBJ1-1; D: -; V: TRBV12-3/TRBV12-4; DNA: TGTGCCGGCAGTTTCACACTGAACACTGAAGCTTTCTTT; CDR3: CAGSFTLNTEAFF
size: few; J: TRBJ2-3; D: TRBD2; V: TRBV6-5; DNA: TGTGCCAGCAGTTTTCGGACTAGAGGAACAGATACGCAGTATTTT; CDR3: CASSFRTRGTDTQYF
size: many; J: TRBJ1-1; D: -; V: TRBV2; DNA: TGTGCCAGCAGTGAAAGGGCTGCGAACACTGAAGCTTTCTTT; CDR3: CASSERAANTEAFF
size: many; J: TRBJ2-7; D: TRBD1; V: TRBV20-1; DNA: TGCAGTGCCGAAAAGACAGGGGGCTACGAGCAGTACTTC; CDR3: CSAEKTGGYEQYF
size: -; J: TRBJ2-2; D: -; V: TRBV14; DNA: TGTGCCAGCAGCCAAGAAAGGACCGGGGAGCTGTTTTTT; CDR3: CASSQERTGELFF
size: -; J: TRBJ1-2; D: TRBD1; V: TRBV11-2; DNA: TGTGCCATCAGTGCACAGGGGGCGCAGAATGGCTACACCTTC; CDR3: CAISAQGAQNGYTF
size: many; J: TRBJ1-2; D: -; V: TRBV30; DNA: TGTGCCTGCTCTAAGATGGGGGGCGGATTCTATGGCTACACCTTC; CDR3: CACSKMGGGFYGYTF
size: -; J: TRBJ1-6; D: -; V: TRBV6-1; DNA: TGTGCCAGCAGTGAGTGGAAACTAGATTCACCCCTCCACTTT; CDR3: CASSEWKLDSPLHF
size: -; J: TRBJ2-7; D: TRBD1; V: TRBV12-3/TRBV12-4; DNA: TGTGCCAGCAGTCGCCGGACAGGGATTTCCTACGAGCAGTACTTC; CDR3: CASSRRTGISYEQYF
size: -; J: TRBJ1-5; D: -; V: TRBV12-3/TRBV12-4; DNA: TGTGCCAGCAGTTTAGAATTTTTGAGGGGTCCTCAGCCCCAGCATTTT; CDR3: CASSLEFLRGPQPQHF
size: many; J: TRBJ1-3; D: -; V: TRBV11-2; DNA: TGTGCCAGCAGCTTGGATGGAAACACCATATATTTT; CDR3: CASSLDGNTIYF
size: few; J: TRBJ2-2; D: -; V: TRBV7-9; DNA: TGTACCAGCAGCTTATGGGTTGGAAACACCGGGGAGCTGTTTTTT; CDR3: CTSSLWVGNTGELFF
size: many; J: TRBJ1-2; D: TRBD1; V: TRBV5-5; DNA: TGTGCCAGCAGCACATCGGGACAGGGGTACTATGGCTACACCTTC; CDR3: CASSTSGQGYYGYTF
size: -; J: TRBJ2-3; D: -; V: TRBV12-3/TRBV12-4; DNA: TGTGCCAGCAGTCGGATTAGTAGTGGCACAGATACGCAGTATTTT; CDR3: CASSRISSGTDTQYF
size: few; J: TRBJ1-2; D: -; V: TRBV11-2; DNA: TGTGCCAGCAGCCCCCTGTTGCTTAACTATGGCTACACCTTC; CDR3: CASSPLLLNYGYTF
size: few; J: TRBJ2-3; D: -; V: TRBV9; DNA: TGTGCCAGCAGCGTAAGACAGGAATCAGATACGCAGTATTTT; CDR3: CASSVRQESDTQYF
size: few; J: TRBJ2-3; D: -; V: TRBV10-3; DNA: TGTGCCATCACAGGCAGGGAGTTTTCAGATGCGCAGTATTTT; CDR3: CAITGREFSDAQYF
size: -; J: TRBJ2-3; D: TRBD1; V: TRBV5-1; DNA: TGCGCCAGCAGCGCCGGGACAGGGCGCACAGATACGCAGTATTTT; CDR3: CASSAGTGRTDTQYF
size: -; J: TRBJ1-1; D: -; V: TRBV5-1; DNA: TGCGCCAGCAGCTTGGGTTGGGGGGGCGAGGCTGAAGCTTTCTTT; CDR3: CASSLGWGGEAEAFF
size: many; J: TRBJ1-5; D: TRBD1; V: TRBV2; DNA: TGTGCCAGCAGTGAATTGGCAGGGGGAAGAAGCAATCAGCCCCAGCATTTT; CDR3: CASSELAGGRSNQPQHF
size: -; J: TRBJ2-6; D: -; V: TRBV27; DNA: TGTGCCGGCAGTTTGTGGGGCTCTGGGGCCAACGTCCTGACTTTC; CDR3: CAGSLWGSGANVLTF
size: many; J: TRBJ2-1; D: -; V: TRBV5-4; DNA: TGTGCCAGCAGCTCGGACAGTACATCCAATGAGCAGTTCTTC; CDR3: CASSSDSTSNEQFF
size: many; J: TRBJ1-4; D: -; V: TRBV15; DNA: TGTGCCACCAGCAGGGGTAATGAAAAACTGTTTTTT; CDR3: CATSRGNEKLFF
size: few; J: TRBJ2-7; D: -; V: TRBV28; DNA: TGTGCCAGCAGGGCAGGACAATGGATGGGGGGGCAGTACTTC; CDR3: CASRAGQWMGGQYF
size: many; J: TRBJ2-7; D: -; V: TRBV28; DNA: TGTGCCAGCAGTCGCGGGGGCTCGGGGTCCTACGAGCAGTACTTC; CDR3: CASSRGGSGSYEQYF
size: many; J: TRBJ1-4; D: -; V: TRBV2; DNA: TGTGCCAGCAGTCCAGGATCTCATCGTGAAAAACTGTTTTTT; CDR3: CASSPGSHREKLFF
size: -; J: TRBJ1-3; D: -; V: TRBV7-9; DNA: TGTGCCAGCAGCTTAGATCTGGGGGACCCTGGAAACACCATATATTTT; CDR3: CASSLDLGDPGNTIYF
size: many; J: TRBJ2-7; D: TRBD1; V: TRBV6-5; DNA: TGTGCCAGCAGTTACTCGGGACAGGGGAAGGGGGAGCAGTACTTC; CDR3: CASSYSGQGKGEQYF
size: few; J: TRBJ2-5; D: TRBD1; V: TRBV11-2; DNA: TGTGCCAGCAGCTTTGGGACAGGGGAGACCCAGTACTTC; CDR3: CASSFGTGETQYF
size: many; J: TRBJ2-1; D: -; V: TRBV7-3; DNA: TGTGCCAGCAGCTTAAGAGGGGATCGAAACAATGAGCAGTTCTTC; CDR3: CASSLRGDRNNEQFF
size: many; J: TRBJ2-3; D: -; V: TRBV5-1; DNA: TGTGCCAGCAGCTTAACCACAGATACGCAGTATTTT; CDR3: CASSLTTDTQYF
size: many; J: TRBJ1-5; D: -; V: TRBV28; DNA: TGTGCCAGCAGTTTGGGGACTTTCCATAGCAATCAGCCCCAGCATTTT; CDR3: CASSLGTFHSNQPQHF
size: many; J: TRBJ2-7; D: -; V: TRBV7-3; DNA: TGTGCCAGCAGCTCGAATCCCCCCTACGAGCAGTACTTC; CDR3: CASSSNPPYEQYF
size: few; J: TRBJ2-3; D: TRBD2; V: TRBV28; DNA: TGTGCCAGCAGTGAACCGGGACTAGCGGGGGTGGGAGATACGCAGTATTTT; CDR3: CASSEPGLAGVGDTQYF
size: many; J: TRBJ1-1; D: -; V: TRBV28; DNA: TGTGCCAGCAGGGTATGGGGAAGTGAAGCTTTCTTT; CDR3: CASRVWGSEAFF